This T cell receptor beta chain was retrieved from a study of blood T cell repertoires in COVID-19. Across the whole study: Both acute and convalescent COVID-19 samples were obtained from the United States, Italy and Spain. PBMCs, B-cell-depleted T cells, or T cells provided the cDNA or gDNA that made up the material.

The repertoire was sequenced with immunoSEQ multiplex PCR; TCRdb's copy has only in-frame clones and lacks some. The top ten hold over 4% of the sample, which has about 280,000 clones, approximately 78% seen once. CDR3 size: 15 residues. The receptor comes from a middle-aged man who had been exposed to COVID-19. This chain joins TRBV21-1 and TRBJ2-5; the table's D call TRBD1 went unverified against the DNA. TRBV21-1 is annotated as a pseudogene. The sample comprised PBMCs or T cells enriched from blood (not recorded which). The CDR3 bases are TGTGCCAGCAGCCCCGATCACAGGTCGGTCGAGACCCAGTACTTC. It is translated as CASSPDHRSVETQYF.